A single sample gave rise to the 23 T cell receptor beta chains below, sequenced in a study of blood T cell repertoires in COVID-19. This table comes from immunoSEQ multiplex PCR, and its TCRdb copy is limited to in-frame clones, with some not included. The sample contains 150,000 to 200,000 clones, approximately 87% of which appear only once. Source material: peripheral blood. Receptor source: a man in his 70s with active or convalescent COVID-19.

The chain uses TRBV30 and TRBJ2-2; D is perhaps TRBD2 (5 bases). Germline V gene sequence: CDR1 GTSNPN, CDR2 SVGIG (reference sequence). The CDR3 runs 14 residues. Trimming removed 0 bases from V and 4 bases from J, with 9 bases in between. The CDR3 spells CAWSVAGGTGELFF. CDR3 in DNA: TGTGCCTGGAGTGTGGCAGGAGGCACCGGGGAGCTGTTTTTT.

This chain joins TRBV11-2 and TRBJ1-6, with no clear D. The CDR3 runs to 15 residues. Trimming removed 5 bases at V and 0 bases at J, with 8 bases between. The V gene's germline CDR1 is SGHAT and CDR2 FQNNGV. The CDR3 DNA reads TGTGCCAGCAGCCTTACGAGCTCCTATAATTCACCCCTCCACTTT. This encodes CASSLTSSYNSPLHF.

J is TRBJ1-2 and V is TRBV27; D not certain. This CDR3 has 13 amino acids. The V and J ends lost 0 bases and 8 bases respectively, with 10 bases between them. Germline V CDR1 and CDR2: MNHEY, SMNVEV (reference sequence). The CDR3 nucleotides are TGTGCCAGCAGTTTATCCGGCGGCCTGGGCTACACCTTC. Translated: CASSLSGGLGYTF.

This sequence joins TRBV13 and TRBJ1-2; D is possibly TRBD1 (6 bases). CDR3 length: 16 amino acids. The germline gives CDR1 PRHDT, CDR2 FYEKMQ (reference sequence). The V end was cut by 0 bases, the J end by 6 bases, with 17 bases between. Written as DNA, the CDR3 is TGTGCCAGCAGCTTAGGGTGGGCAGGGGAGAGTCATGGCTACACCTTC. It encodes CASSLGWAGESHGYTF.

V gene TRBV18 combines with J gene TRBJ1-5; 9 bases align to TRBD1. CDR3 length: 13 amino acids. V lost 6 bases, J lost 4 bases, and 1 base stayed unmatched. The germline V gene has CDR1 KGHSH and CDR2 LQKENI. In DNA form, the CDR3 reads TGTGCCAGCTCCGGGACAGGGAATCAGCCCCAGCATTTT. Its protein is CASSGTGNQPQHF.

In its sample, this clone was seen a few times. This chain uses TRBV28 with TRBJ2-2; D is perhaps TRBD2 (5 bases). CDR1 is MDHEN, CDR2 SYDVKM, per germline. CDR3 length: 14 amino acids. Trimming took off 2 bases at V and 1 base at J, with 5 bases between the two ends. The CDR3 region is CASSLGGNTGELFF. In DNA, the CDR3 is TGTGCCAGCAGTTTAGGAGGGAACACCGGGGAGCTGTTTTTT.

Worth noting for this clone: A read error may produce the germline difference seen at one junction end. V is TRBV6-5 and J is TRBJ2-7; 8 bases fit TRBD2. The CDR3 covers 15 residues. CDR1 and CDR2 (germline): MNHEY, SVGAGI. The CDR3 DNA is TGTGCCAGCAGTTACTCTCGGGTTAGCGGGAACGAACAGTACTTC. It codes for CASSYSRVSGNEQYF.

The genes are TRBV6-5 and TRBJ2-3, with a tentative D call TRBD2 (7 bases). Germline V gene data show CDR1 as MNHEY and CDR2 as SVGAGI. V dropped 8 bases and J dropped 6 bases, with 18 bases sitting between them. The CDR3 is made up of 14 amino acids. CDR3 nucleotides: TGTGCCAGCCTGGAGGGGGGGGCGCGGGATACGCAGTATTTT. This encodes CASLEGGARDTQYF.

The sample holds a few counts of this clone. This chain joins TRBV3-1 (or the pseudogene TRBV3-2) and TRBJ1-1; 8 bases agree with TRBD1. Per the germline V gene, CDR1 is LGHDT and CDR2 is YNNKEL (reference sequence). The CDR3 consists of 13 residues. Trimming took 4 bases from V and 6 from J; bases not matched to a gene: 4. The CDR3 nucleotides read TGTGCCAGCAGCCGACGGACAGGGTCTGAAGCTTTCTTT. This codes for CASSRRTGSEAFF.

The chain carries TRBV11-2 and TRBJ1-1; 7 positions agree with TRBD1. Germline CDR1 is SGHAT and CDR2 is FQNNGV. V gave up 5 bases and J gave up 1 base; unmatched junction bases: 10. The CDR3 extends over 16 amino acids. CDR3 amino acids: CASSPRDSFPNTEAFF. CDR3 bases: TGTGCCAGCAGCCCCCGGGACAGCTTCCCGAACACTGAAGCTTTCTTT.

V gene TRBV12-5 combines with J gene TRBJ2-2; TRBD1 matches 7 bases. The CDR3 sequence is 13 residues long. Germline lookup yields CDR1 LGHNT and CDR2 FRNRAP. V trimming: 6 bases; J trimming: 5 bases; junction bases outside the gene matches: 3. The CDR3 here is CASGTGMTGELFF. CDR3 nucleotides: TGTGCTAGTGGGACAGGGATGACCGGGGAGCTGTTTTTT.

The chain is built from TRBV10-2 and TRBJ2-7; no clear D. Germline V gene sequence: CDR1 WSHSY, CDR2 SAAADI. The CDR3 runs to 16 residues. The germline V and J ends were trimmed by 7 bases and 1 base, with 20 bases remaining between them. CDR3: CASIARDTAASYEQYF. The CDR3 DNA follows: TGCGCCAGCATTGCCCGAGACACAGCAGCATCCTACGAGCAGTACTTC.

This clone was recorded many times. This chain joins TRBV4-1 and TRBJ1-2; D might be TRBD1 (5 bases). Trimming shortened V by 3 bases and J by 8 bases, and 16 bases separated the two germline ends. Germline lookup yields CDR1 MGHRA and CDR2 YSYEKL. There are 14 residues in the CDR3. The DNA for the CDR3 is TGCGCCAGCAGCCAGGGTTGGGGCGCAGGAGGCTACACCTTC. Protein: CASSQGWGAGGYTF.

The table lists this clone with a few counts. V gene TRBV9 combines with J gene TRBJ2-5; TRBD1 matches at 7 bases. In germline, CDR1 is SGDLS, CDR2 YYNGEE. The CDR3 is 16 residues long. Unmatched junction bases numbered 10, after V lost 0 bases and J lost 5 bases. The CDR3 loop reads CASSVAGTAGLETQYF. CDR3 in DNA: TGTGCCAGCAGCGTAGCAGGGACAGCTGGACTGGAGACCCAGTACTTC. The entire variable domain, with the rest obtained from reference TRBV9 and TRBJ2-5, is as follows: DSGVTQTPKHLITATGQRVTLRCSPRSGDLSVYWYQQSLDQGLQFLIQYYNGEERAKGNILERFSAQQFPDLHSELNLSSLELGDSALYFCASSVAGTAGLETQYFGPGTRLLVL.

This sequence joins TRBV6-1 and TRBJ1-1; D uncertain. Germline V gives CDR1 MNHNS, CDR2 SASEGT. Between the trimmed V and J ends, which lost 0 bases and 4 bases, there was a span of 6 bases. This CDR3 has 13 residues. CDR3 coding DNA: TGTGCCAGCAGTGAAGCTCGGAGCACTGAAGCTTTCTTT. Translated, it gives CASSEARSTEAFF.

The sample holds a few counts of this clone. The chain carries TRBV6-5 and TRBJ1-5; weak D call: TRBD1 (6 bases). Germline values: CDR1 MNHEY, CDR2 SVGAGI. The CDR3 has 14 amino acids. The V gene lost 6 bases and the J gene lost 6 bases, with 15 bases spanning the gap. The CDR3 is CASRVGGFSQPQHF. The CDR3 DNA is TGTGCCAGCAGGGTTGGGGGCTTTTCTCAGCCCCAGCATTTT.

The J gene is TRBJ1-2, the V gene TRBV21-1. TRBV21-1 constitutes a pseudogene. This CDR3 is built from 12 residues. The CDR3 protein is CAHFDSNYGYTF. CDR3 nucleotides: TGTGCCCACTTTGACTCTAACTATGGCTACACCTTC.

The genes are TRBV10-3 and TRBJ1-1; perhaps TRBD1 as D (5 bases). Looked up from germline, CDR1 is ENHRY and CDR2 is SYGVKD. The germline V and J ends were trimmed by 5 bases and 1 base, with 11 bases remaining between them. The CDR3 has 14 residues. CDR3 sequence: CAISNLGENTEAFF. The DNA for the CDR3 is TGTGCCATCAGTAACTTAGGGGAGAACACTGAAGCTTTCTTT.

This rearrangement joins TRBV10-3 to TRBJ2-7, with TRBD1 matching 7 bases. Trimming took 4 bases from V and 5 from J; bases not matched to a gene: 2. Germline lookup yields CDR1 ENHRY and CDR2 SYGVKD. The CDR3 is 12 residues long. DNA of the CDR3: TGTGCCATCAGTGGGACAGGTAACGAGCAGTACTTC. This sequence encodes CAISGTGNEQYF.

The chain joins TRBV6-6 to TRBJ2-1, with D possibly matching TRBD2 (6 bases). The germline V gene has CDR1 MNHNY and CDR2 SVGAGI (reference sequence). The CDR3 sequence is 16 residues long. V gave up 0 bases and J gave up 6 bases, with 15 bases separating them. The CDR3 protein is CASSYSGGASLNEQFF. The CDR3 DNA reads as TGTGCCAGCAGTTACTCGGGGGGAGCTTCCCTCAATGAGCAGTTCTTC.

The chain employs TRBV5-4 and TRBJ2-5; TRBD1 aligns across 7 bases. This CDR3 contains 15 residues. After removal of 3 bases from V and 0 bases from J, the junction contained 5 bases not matched to a gene. CDR1 and CDR2 from the germline V gene are SGHNT and YYREEE (reference sequence). Here the CDR3 DNA reads TGTGCCAGCAGCTCGGGACAGCTTAACCAAGAGACCCAGTACTTC. Encoded protein: CASSSGQLNQETQYF.

J is TRBJ1-2 and V is TRBV7-2; 8 bases are a match to TRBD1. V dropped 5 bases and J dropped 8; count of bases not matched to a gene: 7. Germline CDR1 SGHTA, CDR2 FQGNSA. This CDR3 spans 13 amino acids. The CDR3 spells CASSQQGGRGYTF. CDR3 sequence (DNA): TGTGCCAGCAGCCAACAGGGGGGCCGAGGCTACACCTTC.

Details on this clone: Other DNA sequences in this specimen translate into the identical CDR3. The chain links TRBV6-5 to TRBJ1-2; TRBD1 matches 12 bases. Germline CDR1 reads MNHEY; CDR2 reads SVGAGI. This CDR3 is built from 14 residues. The V gene end was trimmed by 2 bases and the J gene end by 7 bases; junction bases not matched to a gene: 2. In DNA form, the CDR3 reads TGTGCCAGCAGTTACACGGGACAGGGGGCTGGCTACACCTTC. Translation: CASSYTGQGAGYTF.